The 9 T cell receptor beta chains below all came from one sample that was sequenced in a study of blood T cell repertoires in COVID-19. Sequenced by immunoSEQ multiplex PCR; TCRdb stores in-frame clones only, minus some. Of 150,000 to 200,000 clones in the sample, 80% to 90% are singletons; the top ten hold approximately 2.7%. The sequenced material came from peripheral blood. These receptors were obtained from a man between 40 and 49 years old with active or convalescent COVID-19.

The genes are TRBV20-1 and TRBJ1-2; TRBD1 is a possible D gene (6 bases). The CDR3 contains 9 residues. CDR1 DFQATT and CDR2 SNEGSKA come from the germline V gene (reference sequence). Between the trimmed V and J ends, which lost 8 bases and 8 bases, there was a span of 9 bases. The CDR3 DNA sequence: TGCAGTCCAGGGGAGGGCTACACCTTC. Its protein is CSPGEGYTF.

The chain couples TRBV19 to TRBJ2-3; 9 bases are shared with TRBD2. Germline-derived CDR1 and CDR2 are LNHDA and SQIVND (reference sequence). The CDR3 contains 15 residues. J gave up 1 base and V 6 bases, and 5 bases lay outside the gene matches. This CDR3 reads CASRRSSGGTDTQYF. The DNA of the CDR3 is TGTGCCAGTAGGAGATCTAGCGGGGGCACAGATACGCAGTATTTT.

The genes are TRBV28 and TRBJ1-2; possibly TRBD1 for D (6 bases). Germline CDR1 is MDHEN and CDR2 is SYDVKM. CDR3 size: 17 residues. V gave up 3 bases and J gave up 5 bases, with 22 bases separating them. The CDR3 DNA is TGTGCCAGCAGTTTGAACAGGTCAGGATTCAGGGGTTATGGCTACACCTTC. It encodes CASSLNRSGFRGYGYTF.

The chain has TRBV16 and TRBJ1-1; D possibly corresponds to TRBD1 (6 bases). Looked up from germline, CDR1 is KGHSY and CDR2 is FQNENV. Deletions cut 0 bases from V and 2 bases from J, with 16 bases between. This CDR3 region has 17 residues. CDR3 sequence: CASSQSAGAVLNTEAFF. DNA of the CDR3: TGTGCCAGCAGCCAATCGGCAGGGGCGGTGTTAAACACTGAAGCTTTCTTT.

This clone was detected a few times. The rearrangement uses TRBV2 and TRBJ1-5; TRBD1 is a possible D gene (6 bases). This CDR3 region has 14 residues. Between the trimmed V and J ends, which lost 4 bases and 4 bases, there was a span of 11 bases. Germline loops: CDR1 SNHLY, CDR2 FYNNEI. CDR3 region: CASSATGMNQPQHF. The CDR3 region has the DNA TGTGCCAGCAGTGCAACAGGGATGAATCAGCCCCAGCATTTT.

The V gene is TRBV3-1 (or the pseudogene TRBV3-2), the J gene TRBJ1-2; D not resolved. The length of the CDR3 is 14 residues. V lost 1 base to trimming and J lost 7 bases, with 13 bases between them. Germline assignment: CDR1 LGHDT and CDR2 YNNKEL (reference sequence). The CDR3 DNA is TGTGCCAGCAGCCAAGTTCCGGGAGCGGGTGGCTACACCTTC. Translation: CASSQVPGAGGYTF.

The chain couples TRBV4-1 to TRBJ2-5, with TRBD2 identical over 11 bases. V trimming: 4 bases; J trimming: 1 base; junction bases outside the gene matches: 8. CDR3 length equals 17 residues. Per the germline V gene, CDR1 is MGHRA and CDR2 is YSYEKL. CDR3 coding DNA: TGCGCCAGCAGCCGCGCCCTTAGCGGGGGGGCCCAAGAGACCCAGTACTTC. Translated, it gives CASSRALSGGAQETQYF.

This rearrangement joins TRBV3-1 (or the pseudogene TRBV3-2) to TRBJ1-2; perhaps TRBD1 as D (5 bases). The CDR3 runs to 13 residues. Germline-derived CDR1 and CDR2 are LGHDT and YNNKEL (reference sequence). The germline V and J ends were trimmed by 0 bases and 8 bases, with 10 bases remaining between them. CDR3 DNA: TGTGCCAGCAGCCAAGAGGGACGGGGGGGCTACACCTTC. Protein: CASSQEGRGGYTF.

The rearrangement links TRBV14 to TRBJ1-3, with 8 bases that match TRBD1. The CDR3 loop spans 14 amino acids. V gave up 1 base and J gave up 4 bases; unmatched junction bases: 0. The germline CDR1 and CDR2 sequences are SGHDN and FVKESK. In DNA, the CDR3 is TGTGCCAGCAGCCAAGGACAGGGGGGAAACACCATATATTTT. This codes for CASSQGQGGNTIYF.